The 21 T cell receptor beta chains below were found in one sample sequenced in a study of CD8+ T cells in alopecia areata (dated by TCRdb to about 2018). The sample's time point label is to be understood as: approximately 4 weeks on oral tofacitinib. This sample's treatment or condition label indicates: oral pan-JAK inhibitor, 5-10 mg twice daily. The method was the immunoSEQ multiplex PCR assay. RNA was extracted from all samples and reverse transcribed into cDNA, which served as template for TCR sequencing. Imported from immuneACCESS, the table was reduced by TCRdb to in-frame sequences with V and J called. These copies leave out some clones; in studies compared against another copy, an unresolved V gene accounts for under half, and the cause of the remainder is not known. Within this sample are 90,000 to 100,000 clones, with 50% to 75% of them counted one time only. Of the sample, 15% to 19% falls within the top ten clones.

Sample: CD8+ T cells sorted from blood, taken at week 4, from a patient treated with tofacitinib. These receptors originate from a human donor with alopecia areata.

The V call is TRBV2, the J call TRBJ2-3; the match to TRBD2 covers 12 bases. V lost 5 bases to trimming and J lost 3 bases; unmatched junction nucleotides: 3. Germline-derived CDR1 and CDR2 are SNHLY and FYNNEI. This CDR3 spans 15 amino acids. The CDR3 coding sequence is TGTGCCAGCAGTCGGACTAGCGGGACGACAGATACGCAGTATTTT. It encodes CASSRTSGTTDTQYF.

The J gene is TRBJ2-7, the V gene TRBV19; TRBD1 matches 10 bases. The CDR3 sequence is 13 residues long. The trim removed 10 bases at V and 9 bases at J, leaving 12 bases unmatched. Germline CDR1 and CDR2: LNHDA and SQIVND (reference sequence). The DNA for the CDR3 is TGTGCCACGTGGGGGACAGGGGAGCTCGGGCAGTACTTC. Its protein is CATWGTGELGQYF. Supplemented by reference TRBV19 and TRBJ2-7, the full variable domain reads DGGITQSPKYLFRKEGQNVTLSCEQNLNHDAMYWYRQDPGQGLRLIYYSQIVNDFQKGDIAEGYSVSREKKESFPLTVTSAQKNPTAFYLCATWGTGELGQYFGPGTRLTVT.

The gene calls are TRBV5-1 and TRBJ2-1, with 14 bases identical to TRBD2. The germline V gene encodes CDR1 SGHRS and CDR2 YFSETQ. J was trimmed by 10 bases and V by 4 bases; bases with no gene match: 7. The CDR3 covers 15 residues. The CDR3 here is CASSEGLAGDGEQFF. The CDR3 DNA follows: TGCGCCAGCAGCGAGGGACTAGCGGGGGACGGGGAGCAGTTCTTC.

This clone was counted between two and nine times. The V call is TRBV30, the J call TRBJ2-7; no firm D call. Trimming pared 3 bases from V and 2 bases from J, leaving 11 bases between. The CDR3 runs 13 residues. Germline CDR1 is GTSNPN and CDR2 is SVGIG (reference sequence). The CDR3 region is CAWSASSTYEQYF. The CDR3 bases are TGTGCCTGGAGCGCTAGTTCCACCTACGAGCAGTACTTC.

The chain is built from TRBV6-5 and TRBJ1-6; 9 bases fit TRBD1. V was clipped by 2 bases and J by 8 bases; unmatched bases: 4. The CDR3 is 15 residues long. CDR1 MNHEY and CDR2 SVGAGI come from the germline V gene. The CDR3 reads CASSYGTGTDSPLHF. In DNA, the CDR3 is TGTGCCAGCAGTTACGGGACAGGGACTGATTCACCCCTCCACTTT.

The V and J genes are TRBV10-3 and TRBJ2-2, with unresolved D. Trimming pared 7 bases from V and 7 bases from J, leaving 7 bases between. CDR1 is ENHRY, CDR2 SYGVKD, per germline. The CDR3 is made up of 11 amino acids. CDR3 sequence (DNA): TGTGCCATCAAGTCGGGCGGGGAGCTGTTTTTT. It is translated as CAIKSGGELFF.

The rearrangement links TRBV19 to TRBJ1-1; D unclear. Between the trimmed V and J ends, which lost 3 bases and 1 base, there was a span of 12 bases. The CDR3 totals 15 residues. Germline CDR1 is LNHDA and CDR2 is SQIVND (reference sequence). This CDR3 is CASSMFSTSNTEAFF. CDR3 in DNA: TGTGCCAGTAGTATGTTTAGCACTTCGAACACTGAAGCTTTCTTT.

This sequence joins TRBV7-9 and TRBJ2-1; TRBD2 aligns across 8 bases. The CDR3 length is 15 residues. Germline V gives CDR1 SEHNR, CDR2 FQNEAQ (reference sequence). V lost 7 bases, J lost 1 base, and 6 bases stayed unmatched. Here the CDR3 reads CASNLAGSSYNEQFF. The DNA of the CDR3 is TGTGCCAGCAATTTAGCGGGGTCGTCCTACAATGAGCAGTTCTTC.

The chain couples TRBV27 to TRBJ1-5; 7 bases are a match to TRBD1. This CDR3 has 14 residues. V trimming: 7 bases; J trimming: 2 bases; junction bases outside the gene matches: 5. Germline CDR1 and CDR2: MNHEY and SMNVEV (reference sequence). The CDR3 bases are TGTGCCAGCAAACAGGGGAATGGCAATCAGCCCCAGCATTTT. Its translation: CASKQGNGNQPQHF.

This clone was observed a few times. V is TRBV9 and J is TRBJ2-7; D ambiguous. Trimming shortened V by 1 base and J by 2 bases, and 13 bases separated the two germline ends. This CDR3 spans 15 amino acids. CDR1 and CDR2 (germline): SGDLS, YYNGEE. The CDR3: CASSVNSANTYEQYF. CDR3 nucleotide sequence: TGTGCCAGCAGCGTAAATTCCGCGAATACCTACGAGCAGTACTTC.

In its sample, this clone was seen a few times. The chain carries TRBV6-6 and TRBJ2-3, with D unclear. Germline-derived CDR1 and CDR2 are MNHNY and SVGAGI (reference sequence). The length of the CDR3 is 11 residues. The V end lost 6 bases, the J end lost 6 bases, and 7 bases lay between the germline ends. CDR3 sequence (DNA): TGTGCCAGCAGCGACTTTGATACGCAGTATTTT. This codes for CASSDFDTQYF.

The J gene is TRBJ1-5, the V gene TRBV7-6, with D possibly matching TRBD1 (5 bases). Germline V lookup: CDR1 SGHVS, CDR2 FNYEAQ. V was cut by 0 bases and J by 7 bases, with 10 bases left in between. The CDR3 extends over 14 amino acids. CDR3 coding DNA: TGTGCCAGCAGCTTAGCTGGGGGAGACCAGCCCCAGCATTTT. This gives the protein CASSLAGGDQPQHF.

The V call is TRBV29-1, the J call TRBJ2-1, with 8 bases lining up with TRBD2. Germline loops: CDR1 SQVTM, CDR2 ANQGSEA. With 2 bases clipped from V and 6 bases from J, the junction kept 12 bases outside the gene matches. CDR3 size: 16 residues. The CDR3 protein is CSVESGLAGLTNEQFF. CDR3 sequence (DNA): TGCAGCGTTGAATCAGGTCTAGCGGGCCTTACCAATGAGCAGTTCTTC.

In its sample, this clone was seen a few times. The chain uses TRBV27 and TRBJ2-7, with 7 bases lining up with TRBD1. The CDR3 contains 15 residues. Trimming cost V 5 bases and J 3 bases; bases outside gene matches: 10. CDR1 MNHEY and CDR2 SMNVEV come from the germline V gene (reference sequence). CDR3 amino acids: CASSLTGYEVYEQYF. Written as DNA, the CDR3 is TGTGCCAGCAGTCTGACAGGGTACGAGGTCTACGAGCAGTACTTC.

Written as DNA, the CDR3 is TGTGCCAGCAGCTCTAACCCAGGAAGCCACAATGAGCAGTTCTTC. Residues: CASSSNPGSHNEQFF. The rearrangement links TRBV7-9 to TRBJ2-1; D is uncertain. Trimming pared 4 bases from V and 5 bases from J, leaving 15 bases between. Germline lookup yields CDR1 SEHNR and CDR2 FQNEAQ (reference sequence). CDR3 length equals 15 residues.

CDR3 sequence reads: CATSRSQRISPRDRGRNTQYF. The CDR3 region has the DNA TGTGCCACCAGCAGATCTCAAAGGATATCCCCCCGGGACAGGGGGCGGAATACGCAGTATTTT. V and J are TRBV15 and TRBJ2-3, with 12 bases matching TRBD1. The CDR3 length is 21 residues. Germline CDR1 is LNHNV and CDR2 is YYDKDF (reference sequence). V shed 2 bases and J 7 bases; nucleotides not matched to a gene: 22.

The chain joins TRBV30 to TRBJ1-1; D is unclear. The CDR3 sequence is 13 residues long. Trimming took off 6 bases at V and 4 bases at J, with 15 bases between the two ends. The germline CDR1 and CDR2 sequences are GTSNPN and SVGIG (reference sequence). CDR3 loop: CACIRALSTEAFF. The CDR3 DNA follows: TGTGCCTGTATTAGGGCCTTGAGCACTGAAGCTTTCTTT.

This chain connects TRBV18 to TRBJ1-5, with D possibly matching TRBD1 (5 bases). Germline V gene lookup returns CDR1 KGHSH and CDR2 LQKENI. V was pared by 6 bases and J by 7 bases, with 16 bases between. The CDR3 is 14 residues long. The DNA of the CDR3 is TGTGCCAGCTCCCCTTTAGACAGTCGCCAGCCCCAGCATTTT. Translated, it gives CASSPLDSRQPQHF.

The chain recombines TRBV27 with TRBJ2-2; perhaps D is TRBD1 or TRBD2 (5 bases each). V lost 0 bases, J lost 3 bases, and 8 bases lay in between. Germline values: CDR1 MNHEY, CDR2 SMNVEV (reference sequence). The CDR3 runs 15 residues. The CDR3 protein is CASSLSRGYTGELFF. In nucleotides, the CDR3 is TGTGCCAGCAGTTTATCCCGGGGCTACACCGGGGAGCTGTTTTTT.

The chain combines TRBV6-5 with TRBJ1-1; D is unresolved. V shed 6 bases and J shed 1 base, with 9 bases lying between them. CDR3 length: 13 amino acids. Germline V gene sequence: CDR1 MNHEY, CDR2 SVGAGI. The CDR3 nucleotides read TGTGCCAGCAGCCTAGCGAGGAACACTGAAGCTTTCTTT. As protein: CASSLARNTEAFF.

The J gene is TRBJ2-7, the V gene TRBV6-5; D is uncertain. Trimming cost V 0 bases and J 7 bases, with 13 bases left between them. The CDR3 runs 14 residues. In germline, CDR1 is MNHEY, CDR2 SVGAGI. The CDR3, as DNA: TGTGCCAGCAGTTACTCGAACGCAGCACAGGAGCAGTACTTC. It encodes CASSYSNAAQEQYF.